These T cell receptor beta chains were read from a single sample in a study of cytomegalovirus exposure and HLA in healthy donors. This table comes from immunoSEQ multiplex PCR, and its TCRdb copy is limited to in-frame clones, with some not included. The table shows about 360,000 clones, with around 86% occurring only once. The sequencing input was PBMCs. All receptors derive from a woman aged 18-29 years in good health and CMV-seronegative. Each CDR3 is given with its conserved first and last residue. A D gene is named only where the DNA matches it firmly. Only part of the rows carry a size: once, few, many, or a class if the clone is expanded.

TRBV10-1	NA	TRBD2	TRBJ2-1	CASSELAGGDNEQFF	TGCGCCAGCAGTGAGTTAGCGGGAGGAGATAATGAGCAGTTCTTC
TRBV5-1	NA	NA	TRBJ2-1	CASSPRLATYNEQFF	TGCGCCAGCAGCCCTAGGCTGGCCACCTACAATGAGCAGTTCTTC
TRBV2	NA	TRBD2	TRBJ2-1	CASSPGGLQVEQFF	TGTGCCAGCTCACCGGGAGGGCTTCAAGTGGAGCAGTTCTTC
TRBV29-1	NA	NA	TRBJ2-3	CSVGTSDTQYF	TGCAGCGTTGGGACATCAGATACGCAGTATTTT
TRBV6-1	few	NA	TRBJ1-6	CASSEGRSGQNSPLHF	TGTGCCAGCAGTGAAGGACGGTCAGGGCAAAATTCACCCCTCCACTTT
TRBV4-1	NA	NA	TRBJ2-2	CASSQLGGRTGELFF	TGCGCCAGCAGCCAATTGGGGGGGCGAACCGGGGAGCTGTTTTTT
TRBV29-1	NA	NA	TRBJ2-4	CSVVSLNIQYF	TGCAGCGTTGTTTCCTTAAACATTCAGTACTTC
TRBV5-4	NA	TRBD1	TRBJ2-7	CASSLDRGSYEQYF	TGTGCCAGCAGCCTAGACAGGGGATCCTACGAGCAGTACTTC
TRBV5-4	NA	NA	TRBJ2-5	CASSLPGGQETQYF	TGTGCCAGCAGCTTGCCCGGGGGACAAGAGACCCAGTACTTC
TRBV5-1	NA	NA	TRBJ2-1	CASSLVGPGAYNEQFF	TGCGCCAGCAGCTTGGTGGGTCCGGGGGCCTACAATGAGCAGTTCTTC
TRBV4-1	NA	TRBD2	TRBJ2-3	CASSQGGAGGPFMIDTQYF	TGCGCCAGCAGCCAAGGCGGGGCGGGGGGGCCATTCATGATAGATACGCAGTATTTT
TRBV9	NA	TRBD2	TRBJ2-3	CASSVARLAGTDTQYF	TGTGCCAGCAGCGTAGCAAGACTAGCAGGCACAGATACGCAGTATTTT
TRBV27	NA	NA	TRBJ1-2	CASSLLQGHYGYTF	TGTGCCAGCAGCCTCCTACAGGGCCACTATGGCTACACCTTC
TRBV11-2	NA	NA	TRBJ2-5	CASRAPPETQYF	TGTGCCAGCAGGGCCCCCCCGGAGACCCAGTACTTC
TRBV28	NA	NA	TRBJ1-1	CASSEDSPMNTEAFF	TGTGCCAGCAGTGAGGACAGCCCTATGAACACTGAAGCTTTCTTT
TRBV19	NA	TRBD1	TRBJ1-5	CASKPGDRYNQPQHF	TGTGCCAGCAAACCCGGGGACAGGTACAATCAGCCCCAGCATTTT
TRBV11-2	NA	TRBD1	TRBJ1-1	CASSLNRGPEAFF	TGTGCCAGCAGTTTAAACAGGGGCCCTGAAGCTTTCTTT
TRBV30	NA	NA	TRBJ2-1	CAWSPGLPLNEQFF	TGTGCCTGGAGTCCGGGACTGCCGCTCAATGAGCAGTTCTTC
TRBV5-6	NA	TRBD1	TRBJ1-5	CASSSYRGLRDQPQHF	TGTGCCAGCAGCTCCTACAGGGGTTTAAGGGATCAGCCCCAGCATTTT
TRBV28	NA	TRBD1	TRBJ2-7	CASRIGQGTGEQYF	TGTGCCAGCAGGATCGGACAGGGGACGGGGGAGCAGTACTTC
TRBV7-9	NA	NA	TRBJ1-1	CASSSRGILGMNTEAFF	TGTGCCAGCAGCTCCCGCGGGATCTTGGGGATGAACACTGAAGCTTTCTTT
TRBV27	NA	NA	TRBJ2-3	CASSLTGLTDTQYF	TGTGCCAGCAGTCTTACGGGACTCACAGATACGCAGTATTTT
TRBV28	NA	TRBD1	TRBJ1-2	CASSSGQALMVGYTF	TGTGCCAGCAGTTCCGGACAGGCTTTGATGGTTGGCTACACCTTC
TRBV6-5	NA	TRBD1	TRBJ1-5	CASSQRTGSNQPQHF	TGTGCCAGCAGTCAGAGGACAGGGAGCAATCAGCCCCAGCATTTT
TRBV5-1	NA	NA	TRBJ1-5	CASSLQVLALQDQPQHF	TGCGCCAGCAGCTTACAGGTTTTGGCCCTTCAGGATCAGCCCCAGCATTTT
TRBV7-2	NA	NA	TRBJ2-7	CASSRSYEQYF	TGTGCCAGCAGCCGCTCCTACGAGCAGTACTTC
TRBV5-1	NA	TRBD2	TRBJ2-1	CASSLELANYNEQFF	TGCGCCAGCAGCTTGGAACTAGCGAACTACAATGAGCAGTTCTTC
TRBV19	NA	TRBD1	TRBJ1-2	CASSNPGQGIYGYTF	TGTGCCAGTAGTAACCCGGGACAGGGAATCTATGGCTACACCTTC
TRBV10-1	NA	TRBD1	TRBJ2-1	CASSESGGQGSYNEQFF	TGCGCCAGCAGTGAGTCAGGGGGACAGGGCTCCTACAATGAGCAGTTCTTC
TRBV28	NA	TRBD2	TRBJ2-7	CASRGRREVYEQYF	TGTGCCAGCAGGGGTAGGCGGGAGGTCTACGAGCAGTACTTC
TRBV30	NA	TRBD1	TRBJ1-2	CAWSYGDSYGYTF	TGTGCCTGGAGTTACGGGGACAGCTATGGCTACACCTTC
TRBV7-6	NA	TRBD1	TRBJ2-1	CASSPIRDRGSNEQFF	TGTGCCAGCAGCCCGATCCGGGACAGGGGCTCCAATGAGCAGTTCTTC
TRBV2	NA	NA	TRBJ1-5	CASKVAGGGNQPQHF	TGTGCCAGCAAGGTTGCGGGAGGGGGCAATCAGCCCCAGCATTTT
TRBV4-1	NA	NA	TRBJ2-3	CASSQAPLALRLPSTDTQYF	TGCGCCAGCAGCCAAGCCCCACTAGCTTTAAGACTACCGAGCACAGATACGCAGTATTTT
TRBV20-1	NA	NA	TRBJ1-2	CSARQLYGYTF	TGCAGTGCACGACAGCTCTATGGCTACACCTTC
TRBV28	NA	NA	TRBJ2-7	CASRGKKEYEQYF	TGTGCCAGCAGAGGAAAGAAGGAGTACGAGCAGTACTTC
TRBV6-5	NA	NA	TRBJ1-4	CASSSGDSNEKLFF	TGTGCCAGCAGTAGCGGGGATTCTAATGAAAAACTGTTTTTT
TRBV6-6	once	TRBD1	TRBJ1-5	CASSLRQGAFQPQHF	TGTGCCAGCAGTCTCCGCCAGGGGGCTTTTCAGCCCCAGCATTTT
TRBV6-6	NA	TRBD2	TRBJ2-3	CASSSGATDTQYF	TGTGCCAGCAGTAGCGGGGCCACAGATACGCAGTATTTT
TRBV7-9	NA	TRBD1	TRBJ1-2	CASRSGQGSYGYTF	TGTGCCAGCAGGTCCGGACAGGGATCCTATGGCTACACCTTC
TRBV6-5	NA	NA	TRBJ2-7	CASSKYRIRGYEQYF	TGTGCCAGCAGCAAGTACAGGATACGAGGCTACGAGCAGTACTTC
TRBV2	few	NA	TRBJ1-5	CASSLTRSSNQPQHF	TGTGCCAGCAGCCTGACACGTTCTAGCAATCAGCCCCAGCATTTT
TRBV5-1	NA	TRBD1	TRBJ2-5	CASSPVTGARETQYF	TGCGCCAGCAGCCCGGTGACAGGGGCAAGGGAGACCCAGTACTTC
TRBV7-9	NA	NA	TRBJ2-5	CASSPGGLETQYF	TGTGCCAGCAGCCCAGGGGGGCTAGAGACCCAGTACTTC
TRBV30	NA	TRBD1	TRBJ1-1	CASGQGPEAFF	TGTGCCTCGGGACAGGGGCCTGAAGCTTTCTTT
TRBV28	NA	NA	TRBJ2-7	CASAGFYEQYF	TGTGCCAGTGCAGGGTTCTACGAGCAGTACTTC
TRBV5-1	once	TRBD2	TRBJ2-7	CASSLEASGGYEQYF	TGCGCCAGCAGCTTGGAGGCTAGCGGGGGCTACGAGCAGTACTTC
TRBV18	NA	TRBD1	TRBJ1-2	CASSRDRGLSGYGYTF	TGTGCCAGCTCCCGGGACAGGGGGCTTTCGGGCTATGGCTACACCTTC
TRBV2	NA	NA	TRBJ2-2	CASSEWGTWSPTNTGELFF	TGTGCCAGCAGTGAATGGGGGACTTGGAGTCCTACGAACACCGGGGAGCTGTTTTTT
TRBV2	NA	TRBD1	TRBJ2-1	CASLGTGINEQFF	TGTGCCAGCCTAGGGACAGGGATCAATGAGCAGTTCTTC
TRBV11-2	NA	TRBD2	TRBJ2-7	CASSARRDYSPEQYF	TGTGCCAGCAGCGCGCGCCGGGACTACTCCCCCGAGCAGTACTTC
TRBV2	NA	NA	TRBJ1-1	CASMYPNTEAFF	TGTGCCAGCATGTATCCCAACACTGAAGCTTTCTTT
TRBV30	NA	NA	TRBJ1-1	CAWNIPTAMNTEAFF	TGTGCCTGGAACATTCCCACAGCAATGAACACTGAAGCTTTCTTT
TRBV28	few	NA	TRBJ1-2	CASSLETRGGGYTF	TGTGCCAGCAGTTTAGAGACAAGGGGCGGCGGCTACACCTTC